This T cell receptor (beta chain) comes out of a study of cytomegalovirus exposure and HLA in healthy donors. As concerns this clone: Its antigen is undetermined.

At sampling all donors were nominally healthy, likely with unrecorded immune exposures. The PCR was carried out with 60 Vbeta primers and 13 Jbeta primers. TCRdb's table, derived via immunoSEQ multiplex PCR, lists solely in-frame clones and lacks some. The sample holds 200,000 to 250,000 clones, approximately 80% seen once. Study-level results: Some V segments, TRBV6-2 and TRBV6-3 among them, were indistinguishable and were therefore excluded.

The CDR3 is 14 amino acids. Per the germline V gene, CDR1 is SQVTM and CDR2 is ANQGSEA. V shed 0 bases and J 7 bases; nucleotides not matched to a gene: 2. The chain combines TRBV29-1 with TRBJ1-4; TRBD1 matches 10 bases. Sequencing used PBMCs. The source is a girl aged 2-10 years in good health and CMV-seronegative. CDR3 DNA sequence: TGCAGCGTTGAAGAGGGACAGGGGACTGAAAAACTGTTTTTT. Translated: CSVEEGQGTEKLFF.